The 8 T cell receptor beta chains below were found in one sample sequenced in a study of beta chain features in type 1 diabetes (dated by TCRdb to the late 2010s). The method behind the library was the immunoSEQ multiplex PCR assay. All of the isolated RNA was reverse transcribed with the High Capacity cDNA Reverse Transcription Kit, so expressed TCRB transcripts were sequenced. The clones in this table, taken by TCRdb from immuneACCESS, are in-frame only. Not every clone is retained; where verified, under half of the shortfall comes from an unresolved V gene, and the cause of the rest is unknown. This sample gives around 500,000 clones in total; roughly 10% of them show up just once. In total, the top ten clones hold approximately 0.045% of the sample. The specimen sequenced was naive CD4+ T cells from blood. In light of the paper, this sample's cell subset or site label describes: true naive CD4+ T cells. These receptors were taken from a woman between 18 and 30 years old in good health.

CDR3 coding DNA: TGCAGTGCTAGTAGGAGAGGTGGCTACACCTTC. It specifies CSASRRGGYTF. The chain uses TRBV20-1 and TRBJ1-2, with D uncertain. Trimming shortened V by 3 bases and J by 7 bases, and 9 bases separated the two germline ends. CDR1 is DFQATT, CDR2 SNEGSKA, per germline (reference sequence). The CDR3 totals 11 residues.

This chain links TRBV6-5 with TRBJ2-7; the match to TRBD1 covers 10 bases. Per germline, CDR1 MNHEY and CDR2 SVGAGI. CDR3 size: 15 residues. The V gene end was trimmed by 6 bases and the J gene end by 6 bases; junction bases not matched to a gene: 11. The CDR3 coding sequence is TGTGCCAGCAGCCGAAAACCGGACAGGGGGAGCGAGCAGTACGTC. The encoded protein is CASSRKPDRGSEQYV.

The chain carries TRBV20-1 and TRBJ2-5; D is ambiguous. The germline V gene has CDR1 DFQATT and CDR2 SNEGSKA (reference sequence). The CDR3 contains 11 residues. Trimming pared 0 bases from V and 6 bases from J, leaving 5 bases between. The CDR3 is CSARDPKTQYF. In nucleotides, the CDR3 is TGCAGTGCTAGAGATCCTAAGACCCAGTACTTC.

V is TRBV15 and J is TRBJ2-3; TRBD2 agrees at 10 bases. V was clipped by 0 bases and J by 6 bases; unmatched bases: 9. CDR3 length equals 17 residues. Germline CDR1 reads LNHNV; CDR2 reads YYDKDF (reference sequence). The CDR3 coding sequence is TGTGCCACCAGCAGAGATGGTAGCGGGGGGTTCCGGGATACGCAGTATTTT. Translated, it gives CATSRDGSGGFRDTQYF.

The genes are TRBV25-1 and TRBJ2-1; the match to TRBD1 covers 7 bases. Germline lookup yields CDR1 MGHDK and CDR2 SYGVNS. Unmatched junction bases numbered 7, after V lost 2 bases and J lost 9 bases. This CDR3 comprises 14 residues. This CDR3 is CASSEPHRGSEQFF. Here the CDR3 DNA reads TGTGCCAGCAGTGAACCTCACAGGGGCAGTGAGCAGTTCTTC.

This clone was observed a handful of times. This chain connects TRBV29-1 to TRBJ1-2; 8 nucleotides agree with TRBD1. Trimming took 5 bases from V and 6 from J; bases not matched to a gene: 17. Germline-derived CDR1 and CDR2 are SQVTM and ANQGSEA. This CDR3 contains 16 residues. The CDR3 reads CSVLGGGQGGLDGYTF. In DNA form, the CDR3 reads TGCAGCGTTTTGGGAGGAGGACAGGGAGGCCTCGATGGCTACACCTTC.

The chain uses TRBV7-2 and TRBJ2-2; a possible D gene is TRBD1 (6 bases). CDR1 is SGHTA and CDR2 is FQGNSA in the germline V gene. The CDR3 covers 14 residues. The V end lost 4 bases, the J end lost 6 bases, and 12 bases lay between the germline ends. In nucleotides, the CDR3 is TGTGCCAGCAGCTCGACAGGCGCCGCCGGGGAGCTGTTTTTT. This translates into CASSSTGAAGELFF.

Only a few counts were recorded for this clone. This sequence joins TRBV7-2 and TRBJ1-3; tentatively, D is TRBD1 (5 bases). Germline CDR1 is SGHTA and CDR2 is FQGNSA. The CDR3 length is 15 residues. Between the trimmed V and J ends, which lost 7 bases and 0 bases, there was a span of 13 bases. CDR3 bases: TGTGCCAGCACCGGGACTGCCCCCTCTGGAAACACCATATATTTT. It specifies CASTGTAPSGNTIYF.